The TCR beta chain under discussion was sequenced for a study of CD8+ T cells in alopecia areata. Treatment: oral pan-JAK inhibitor, 5-10 mg twice daily. In its sample, this clone was seen a few times. CDR1 and CDR2 from the germline V gene are SGHTA and FQGTGA. This CDR3 region has 14 residues. V dropped 3 bases and J dropped 4; count of bases not matched to a gene: 3. Extracted RNA was reverse transcribed, and the resulting cDNA served as sequencing template. TCRdb's table, derived via immunoSEQ multiplex PCR, lists solely in-frame clones and lacks some. The data contain about 42,000 clones, 55% to 75% of them singletons.

This rearrangement joins TRBV7-3 to TRBJ1-1, with TRBD1 identical over 9 bases. The clonotype originates from a human donor with alopecia areata. The sample in question was CD8+ T cells sorted from blood, obtained at week 4, from a patient treated with tofacitinib. CDR3 DNA sequence: TGTGCCAGCAGCTTGACAGGGGGGACCACTGAAGCTTTCTTT. Translation: CASSLTGGTTEAFF.